The rows below give T cell receptor beta chains drawn from one sample of a study of blood T cell repertoires in COVID-19. The method was immunoSEQ multiplex PCR; TCRdb's version includes in-frame clones alone and lacks a portion of them. The sample lists more than 110,000 clones, approximately 84% occurring once. The sample taken for sequencing was peripheral blood. Receptors were obtained from a human donor in a cohort sampled during active COVID-19. Each CDR3 is given with its conserved first and last residue. D genes are given only for firm matches. The listing skips clone size in some rows; elsewhere it reads once, few, many or a size class.

cdr3_nt: TGTGCCAGCAGTTTTTTCCCGGGGGTCCACGAGCAGTACTTC
cdr3_aa: CASSFFPGVHEQYF
clone_size: once
j_call: TRBJ2-7
v_call: TRBV28
d_call: .

cdr3_nt: TGTGCCAGCAGCAAAGTTACAGGGCGTAACCTAAATCAGCCCCAGCATTTT
cdr3_aa: CASSKVTGRNLNQPQHF
clone_size: once
j_call: TRBJ1-5
v_call: TRBV21-1
d_call: .

cdr3_nt: TGTGCCAGCAGTGAATTCGGCGGGGGGCTAGGAACCGGGGAGCTGTTTTTT
cdr3_aa: CASSEFGGGLGTGELFF
clone_size: .
j_call: TRBJ2-2
v_call: TRBV25-1
d_call: TRBD2

cdr3_nt: TGTGCCAGCAGCTTAGGGGGCTTGCCCAATGAGCAGTTCTTC
cdr3_aa: CASSLGGLPNEQFF
clone_size: .
j_call: TRBJ2-1
v_call: TRBV7-3
d_call: .

cdr3_nt: TGTGCCAGCTTTTCGGGGCAGGGGGGTTCACCCCTCCACTTT
cdr3_aa: CASFSGQGGSPLHF
clone_size: .
j_call: TRBJ1-6
v_call: TRBV6-5
d_call: TRBD1

cdr3_nt: TGTGCCAGCAGCTTACTAGCGGGGAGACACACCGGGGAGCTGTTTTTT
cdr3_aa: CASSLLAGRHTGELFF
clone_size: .
j_call: TRBJ2-2
v_call: TRBV7-2
d_call: TRBD2

cdr3_nt: TGCGCCAGCAGCCAGACTAGCCCTAGCACAGATACGCAGTATTTT
cdr3_aa: CASSQTSPSTDTQYF
clone_size: .
j_call: TRBJ2-3
v_call: TRBV4-3
d_call: TRBD2

cdr3_nt: TGTGCCAGCAGTGTAGCGGGGGGAAACACCGGGGAGCTGTTTTTT
cdr3_aa: CASSVAGGNTGELFF
clone_size: .
j_call: TRBJ2-2
v_call: TRBV6-1
d_call: TRBD2

cdr3_nt: TGTGCCACCAGCGGGGGGAGGGTCACAGATACGCAGTATTTT
cdr3_aa: CATSGGRVTDTQYF
clone_size: .
j_call: TRBJ2-3
v_call: TRBV10-3
d_call: TRBD2

cdr3_nt: TGTGCCAGCAGCCCACCAACTAGCGGGGGGGCGAGCGCCATTCAGTACTTC
cdr3_aa: CASSPPTSGGASAIQYF
clone_size: .
j_call: TRBJ2-4
v_call: TRBV7-8
d_call: TRBD2

cdr3_nt: TGCGCCAGCAGCCAAGCCAGATATCCTAACTATGGCTACACCTTC
cdr3_aa: CASSQARYPNYGYTF
clone_size: few
j_call: TRBJ1-2
v_call: TRBV4-1
d_call: .

cdr3_nt: TGTGCCAGCAGTTACTCCAGGGAACGGGGCTACACCTTC
cdr3_aa: CASSYSRERGYTF
clone_size: once
j_call: TRBJ1-2
v_call: TRBV6-6
d_call: .

cdr3_nt: TGTGCTAGTGGGACAGGGGTATCCTACGAGCAGTACTTC
cdr3_aa: CASGTGVSYEQYF
clone_size: .
j_call: TRBJ2-7
v_call: TRBV12-5
d_call: TRBD1

cdr3_nt: TGTGCCAGTAGTACCTCCGCGACAGGGAACTACGAGCAGTACTTC
cdr3_aa: CASSTSATGNYEQYF
clone_size: .
j_call: TRBJ2-7
v_call: TRBV19
d_call: TRBD1

cdr3_nt: TGTGCCAGCAGCGTAGTGGCAGGGGAAAGTGTTGAAGCTTTCTTT
cdr3_aa: CASSVVAGESVEAFF
clone_size: .
j_call: TRBJ1-1
v_call: TRBV9
d_call: .

cdr3_nt: TGTGCCAGCAGTCCGACAGTCCAAGGGGTTTCACCCCTCCACTTT
cdr3_aa: CASSPTVQGVSPLHF
clone_size: few
j_call: TRBJ1-6
v_call: TRBV11-2
d_call: .

cdr3_nt: TGTGCCAGCAGCAGACAGGGGGGGACGTATAATTCACCCCTCCACTTT
cdr3_aa: CASSRQGGTYNSPLHF
clone_size: .
j_call: TRBJ1-6
v_call: TRBV7-9
d_call: TRBD1

cdr3_nt: TGCGCCAGCAGCTTGAGACAGGACTATGGCTACACCTTC
cdr3_aa: CASSLRQDYGYTF
clone_size: .
j_call: TRBJ1-2
v_call: TRBV5-1
d_call: .

cdr3_nt: TGTGCTAGTGGCTCCGGGACAGGTGAAGAGACCCAGTACTTC
cdr3_aa: CASGSGTGEETQYF
clone_size: .
j_call: TRBJ2-5
v_call: TRBV12-5
d_call: TRBD1

cdr3_nt: TGTGCCAGTAGTATGTACAGGGGTGGAACTGAAGCTTTCTTT
cdr3_aa: CASSMYRGGTEAFF
clone_size: .
j_call: TRBJ1-1
v_call: TRBV19
d_call: TRBD1

cdr3_nt: TGTGCCAGCAGCCGAAGACTAGCGGGGCAAGAGACCCAGTACTTC
cdr3_aa: CASSRRLAGQETQYF
clone_size: .
j_call: TRBJ2-5
v_call: TRBV7-6
d_call: TRBD2

cdr3_nt: TGCGCCAGCAGCTGGCGACAGGGTGGGAATACTGAAGCTTTCTTT
cdr3_aa: CASSWRQGGNTEAFF
clone_size: .
j_call: TRBJ1-1
v_call: TRBV5-1
d_call: TRBD1

cdr3_nt: TGTGCCAGCAGCACCGGGACAGGCGCTTCACCCCTCCACTTT
cdr3_aa: CASSTGTGASPLHF
clone_size: .
j_call: TRBJ1-6
v_call: TRBV7-3
d_call: TRBD1

cdr3_nt: TGCGCCAGCAGCAACGGACTAGCAGATACGCAGTATTTT
cdr3_aa: CASSNGLADTQYF
clone_size: few
j_call: TRBJ2-3
v_call: TRBV4-1
d_call: TRBD2

cdr3_nt: TGCGCCAGCAGGGAAGCCGGGACAGGGGTCTATGGCTACACCTTC
cdr3_aa: CASREAGTGVYGYTF
clone_size: .
j_call: TRBJ1-2
v_call: TRBV4-1
d_call: TRBD1

cdr3_nt: TGCGCCAGCAGCTTCAGGGGGCAAGATTCACCCCTCCACTTT
cdr3_aa: CASSFRGQDSPLHF
clone_size: .
j_call: TRBJ1-6
v_call: TRBV5-1
d_call: TRBD1

cdr3_nt: TGTGCCAGCAGCCCCATAGCGGGTGGGCAGTACTTC
cdr3_aa: CASSPIAGGQYF
clone_size: .
j_call: TRBJ2-7
v_call: TRBV7-2
d_call: TRBD2

cdr3_nt: TGTGCCACCAGTGATCCTGGACTAGCGGGGGGGCGCACAGATACGCAGTATTTT
cdr3_aa: CATSDPGLAGGRTDTQYF
clone_size: .
j_call: TRBJ2-3
v_call: TRBV24-1
d_call: TRBD2

cdr3_nt: TGTGTTTTCCGCCCCTGGCCCGGGACACTCTATGGCTACACCTTC
cdr3_aa: CVFRPWPGTLYGYTF
clone_size: .
j_call: TRBJ1-2
v_call: TRBV5-4
d_call: .

cdr3_nt: TGTGCCAGCAGGGGGCTGGCGGGGGGGACAGATACGCAGTATTTT
cdr3_aa: CASRGLAGGTDTQYF
clone_size: .
j_call: TRBJ2-3
v_call: TRBV11-2
d_call: TRBD2

cdr3_nt: TGTGCCAGCAGTTTTGCGGGGTCGGCTGAAAAACTGTTTTTT
cdr3_aa: CASSFAGSAEKLFF
clone_size: once
j_call: TRBJ1-4
v_call: TRBV27
d_call: .

cdr3_nt: TGTGCCAGCAGCTTAGGTAGCAGAGTCTCTGGGGCCAACGTCCTGACTTTC
cdr3_aa: CASSLGSRVSGANVLTF
clone_size: once
j_call: TRBJ2-6
v_call: TRBV11-2
d_call: .

cdr3_nt: TGTGCCAGCAGTGAATGGGGGGGCCCAGGGTATGGCTACACCTTC
cdr3_aa: CASSEWGGPGYGYTF
clone_size: .
j_call: TRBJ1-2
v_call: TRBV25-1
d_call: .

cdr3_nt: TGTGCCAGCAGTGAAAGAGGGGGAAGATTTGACGAGCAGTACTTC
cdr3_aa: CASSERGGRFDEQYF
clone_size: .
j_call: TRBJ2-7
v_call: TRBV6-1
d_call: .

cdr3_nt: TGTGCCAGCTCACCCCTGAGGCGCGGCGACACCGGGGAGCTGTTTTTT
cdr3_aa: CASSPLRRGDTGELFF
clone_size: few
j_call: TRBJ2-2
v_call: TRBV18
d_call: .

cdr3_nt: TGTGCCAGCAGCTCGGGACTAGCGGCTAATGAGCAGTTCTTC
cdr3_aa: CASSSGLAANEQFF
clone_size: few
j_call: TRBJ2-1
v_call: TRBV7-2
d_call: TRBD2

cdr3_nt: TGCAGCGTTATGCTCAGCTCTGGAAACACCATATATTTT
cdr3_aa: CSVMLSSGNTIYF
clone_size: .
j_call: TRBJ1-3
v_call: TRBV29-1
d_call: .

cdr3_nt: TGTGCCAGCAGTAAACAGGACAGGGGACTCTACGAGCAGTACTTC
cdr3_aa: CASSKQDRGLYEQYF
clone_size: once
j_call: TRBJ2-7
v_call: TRBV6-5
d_call: TRBD1

cdr3_nt: TGCGCCAGCAGCTTGACAGGGGGCCTGGGGCAGTACTTC
cdr3_aa: CASSLTGGLGQYF
clone_size: .
j_call: TRBJ2-7
v_call: TRBV5-1
d_call: TRBD1

cdr3_nt: TGCAGTGCTAGTACCCCGACAGGTTACCAAGAGACCCAGTACTTC
cdr3_aa: CSASTPTGYQETQYF
clone_size: .
j_call: TRBJ2-5
v_call: TRBV20-1
d_call: .

cdr3_nt: TGTGCCTGGAGTGTACAAAGGGGCCTATACTCCTATAATTCACCCCTCCACTTT
cdr3_aa: CAWSVQRGLYSYNSPLHF
clone_size: few
j_call: TRBJ1-6
v_call: TRBV30
d_call: .

cdr3_nt: TGTGCCAGCAGTTTCCCCCCAGCGGGGGCGGGCGGGGAGCTGTTTTTT
cdr3_aa: CASSFPPAGAGGELFF
clone_size: .
j_call: TRBJ2-2
v_call: TRBV28
d_call: TRBD2